This T cell receptor (beta chain) was profiled in a study of control samples from healthy donors and cancer patients. Sequencing was performed with immunoSEQ multiplex PCR; in TCRdb, only in-frame clones are kept and a portion is missing. Found here are fewer than 200,000 clones; the top ten clones hold roughly 2%. The sample comprised blood. The source is a woman aged 25-40 years in good health.

The CDR3 sequence is CAISEVDVEQYF. CDR3 sequence (DNA): TGTGCCATCAGTGAGGTAGACGTGGAGCAGTACTTC. The chain links TRBV10-3 to TRBJ2-7; D remains unclear. V was cut by 2 bases and J by 7 bases, with 9 bases left in between. This CDR3 region has 12 residues. The germline CDR1 and CDR2 sequences are ENHRY and SYGVKD.